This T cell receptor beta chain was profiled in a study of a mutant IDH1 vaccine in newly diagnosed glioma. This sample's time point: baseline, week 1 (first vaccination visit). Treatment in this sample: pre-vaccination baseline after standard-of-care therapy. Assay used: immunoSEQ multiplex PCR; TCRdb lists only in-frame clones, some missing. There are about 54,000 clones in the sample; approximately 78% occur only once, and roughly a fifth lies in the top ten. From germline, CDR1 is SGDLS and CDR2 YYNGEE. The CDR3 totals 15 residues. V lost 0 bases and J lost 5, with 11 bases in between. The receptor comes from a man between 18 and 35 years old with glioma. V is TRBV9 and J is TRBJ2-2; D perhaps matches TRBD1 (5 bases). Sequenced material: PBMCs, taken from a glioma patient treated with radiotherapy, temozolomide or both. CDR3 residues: CASSVGSGWTGELFF. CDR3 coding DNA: TGTGCCAGCAGCGTAGGTTCAGGGTGGACCGGGGAGCTGTTTTTT.